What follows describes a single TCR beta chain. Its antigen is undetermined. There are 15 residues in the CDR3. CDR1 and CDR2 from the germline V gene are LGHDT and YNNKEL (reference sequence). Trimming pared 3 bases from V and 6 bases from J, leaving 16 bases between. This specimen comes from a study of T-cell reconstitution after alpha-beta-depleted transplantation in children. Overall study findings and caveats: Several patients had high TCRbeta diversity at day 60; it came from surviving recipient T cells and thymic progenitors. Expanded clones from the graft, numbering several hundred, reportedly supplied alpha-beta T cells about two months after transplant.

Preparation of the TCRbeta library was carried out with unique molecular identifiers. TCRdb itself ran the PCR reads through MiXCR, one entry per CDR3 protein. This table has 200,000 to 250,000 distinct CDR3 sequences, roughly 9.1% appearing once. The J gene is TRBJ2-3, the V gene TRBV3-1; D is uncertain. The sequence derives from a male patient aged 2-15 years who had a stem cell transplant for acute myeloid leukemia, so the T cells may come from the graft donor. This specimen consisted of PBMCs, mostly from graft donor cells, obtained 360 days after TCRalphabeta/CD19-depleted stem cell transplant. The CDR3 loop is CASSHVFPAPDTQYF. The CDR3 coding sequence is TGTGCCAGCAGCCACGTCTTTCCAGCCCCGGATACGCAGTATTTT.